A single TCR beta chain is shown here with its context. The data originate from a study of blood T cell repertoires in COVID-19. As originally analysed: Amplification from reference gene primers served as the basis for estimated nucleated cell counts. Assay: immunoSEQ multiplex PCR; the TCRdb copy retains only in-frame clones and omits some. V and J calls and clone size follow that table, whereas D and trimming were derived from the DNA. In the table there are about 470,000 clones, around 87% of which are singletons. Germline lookup yields CDR1 LGHNT and CDR2 FRNRAP. J gave up 4 bases and V 6 bases, and 21 bases lay outside the gene matches. This CDR3 contains 19 residues.

The V gene is TRBV12-5, the J gene TRBJ2-5, with TRBD1 matching over 9 bases. Sequencing input: PBMCs or T cells enriched from blood (not recorded which). This clonotype was obtained from a woman aged 18-35 years who had recovered from COVID-19. This chain's CDR3 is CASGTARDGQGPVRETQYF. CDR3 DNA: TGTGCTAGTGGCACCGCGAGAGACGGACAGGGGCCGGTACGAGAGACCCAGTACTTC.